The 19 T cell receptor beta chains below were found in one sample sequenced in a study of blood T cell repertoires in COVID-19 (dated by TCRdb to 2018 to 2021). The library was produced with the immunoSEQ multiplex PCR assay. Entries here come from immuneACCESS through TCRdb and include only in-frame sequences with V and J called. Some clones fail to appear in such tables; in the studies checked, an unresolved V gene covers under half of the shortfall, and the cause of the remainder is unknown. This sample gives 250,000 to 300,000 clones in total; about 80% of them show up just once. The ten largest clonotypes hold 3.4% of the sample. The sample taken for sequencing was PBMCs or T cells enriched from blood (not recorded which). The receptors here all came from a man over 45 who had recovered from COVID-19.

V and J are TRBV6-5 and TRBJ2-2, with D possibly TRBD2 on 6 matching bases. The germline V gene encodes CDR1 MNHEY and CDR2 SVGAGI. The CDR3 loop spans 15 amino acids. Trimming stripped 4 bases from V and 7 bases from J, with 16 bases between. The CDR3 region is CASSLLLANNGELFF. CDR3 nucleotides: TGTGCCAGCAGTTTGTTGCTAGCGAATAACGGGGAGCTGTTTTTT.

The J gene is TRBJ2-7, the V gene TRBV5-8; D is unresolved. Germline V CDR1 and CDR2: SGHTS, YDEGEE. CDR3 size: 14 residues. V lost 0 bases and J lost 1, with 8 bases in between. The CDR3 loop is CASSLVFGSYEQYF. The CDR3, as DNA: TGTGCCAGCAGCTTGGTCTTCGGGTCCTACGAGCAGTACTTC.

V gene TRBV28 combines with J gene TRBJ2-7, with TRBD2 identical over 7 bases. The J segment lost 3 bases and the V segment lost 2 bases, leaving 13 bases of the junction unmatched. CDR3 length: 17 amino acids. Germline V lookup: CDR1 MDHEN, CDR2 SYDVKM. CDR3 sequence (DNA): TGTGCCAGCAGTTTACTCCGACTAGCCAGTCGCCACTACGAGCAGTACTTC. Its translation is CASSLLRLASRHYEQYF.

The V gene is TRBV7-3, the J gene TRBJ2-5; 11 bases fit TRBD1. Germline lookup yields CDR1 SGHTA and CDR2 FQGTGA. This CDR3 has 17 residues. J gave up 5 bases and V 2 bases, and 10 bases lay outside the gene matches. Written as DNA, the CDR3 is TGTGCCAGCAGCTTAGGGGCGACGGGACAGGGGGACGAGACCCAGTACTTC. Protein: CASSLGATGQGDETQYF.

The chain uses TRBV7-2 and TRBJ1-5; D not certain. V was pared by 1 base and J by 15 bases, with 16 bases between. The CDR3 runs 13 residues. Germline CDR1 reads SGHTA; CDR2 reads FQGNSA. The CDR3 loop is CASSLEPAQALHF. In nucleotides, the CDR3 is TGTGCCAGCAGCTTAGAACCCGCCCAGGCTCTGCATTTT.

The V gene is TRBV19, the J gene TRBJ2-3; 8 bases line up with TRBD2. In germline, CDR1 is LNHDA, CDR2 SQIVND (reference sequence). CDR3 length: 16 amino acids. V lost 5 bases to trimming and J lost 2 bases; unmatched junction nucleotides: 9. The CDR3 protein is CASSPRRGALTDTQYF. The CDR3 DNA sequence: TGTGCCAGTAGTCCCAGGCGGGGGGCGCTCACAGATACGCAGTATTTT. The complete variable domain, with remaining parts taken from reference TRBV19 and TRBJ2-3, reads DGGITQSPKYLFRKEGQNVTLSCEQNLNHDAMYWYRQDPGQGLRLIYYSQIVNDFQKGDIAEGYSVSREKKESFPLTVTSAQKNPTAFYLCASSPRRGALTDTQYFGPGTRLTVL.

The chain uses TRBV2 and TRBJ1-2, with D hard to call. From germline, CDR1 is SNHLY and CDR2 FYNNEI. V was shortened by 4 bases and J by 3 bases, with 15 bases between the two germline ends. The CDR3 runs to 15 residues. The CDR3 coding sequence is TGTGCCAGCAGTGGAGGGATTTACAGACACTATGGCTACACCTTC. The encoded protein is CASSGGIYRHYGYTF. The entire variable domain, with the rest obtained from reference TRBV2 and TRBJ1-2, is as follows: EPEVTQTPSHQVTQMGQEVILRCVPISNHLYFYWYRQILGQKVEFLVSFYNNEISEKSEIFDDQFSVERPDGSNFTLKIRSTKLEDSAMYFCASSGGIYRHYGYTFGSGTRLTVV.

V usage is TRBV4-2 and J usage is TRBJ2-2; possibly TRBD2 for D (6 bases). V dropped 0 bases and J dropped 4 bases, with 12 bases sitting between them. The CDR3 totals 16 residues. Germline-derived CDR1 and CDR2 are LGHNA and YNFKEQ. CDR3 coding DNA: TGTGCCAGCAGCCAAGAGCCCAGCGGGTTCACCGGGGAGCTGTTTTTT. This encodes CASSQEPSGFTGELFF.

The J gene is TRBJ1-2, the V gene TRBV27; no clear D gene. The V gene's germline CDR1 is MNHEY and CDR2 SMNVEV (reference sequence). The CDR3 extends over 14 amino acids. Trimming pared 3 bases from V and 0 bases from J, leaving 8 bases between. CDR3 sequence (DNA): TGTGCCAGCAGTTTGCTCAGGACTAACTATGGCTACACCTTC. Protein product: CASSLLRTNYGYTF.

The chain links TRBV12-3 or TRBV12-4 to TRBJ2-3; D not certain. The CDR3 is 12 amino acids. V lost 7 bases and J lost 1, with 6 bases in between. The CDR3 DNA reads TGTGCCAGCAAGCCGGGCACAGATACGCAGTATTTT. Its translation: CASKPGTDTQYF.

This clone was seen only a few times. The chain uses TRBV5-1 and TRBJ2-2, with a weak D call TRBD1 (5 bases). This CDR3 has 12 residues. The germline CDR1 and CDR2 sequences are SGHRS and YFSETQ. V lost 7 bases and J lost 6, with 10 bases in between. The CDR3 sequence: CASHGAAGELFF. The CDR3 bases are TGCGCCAGCCATGGGGCGGCCGGGGAGCTGTTTTTT.

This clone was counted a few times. CDR3 sequence (DNA): TGTGCCAGCAGCCTAGGGGGGAGGGATCAGCCCCAGCATTTT. Translation: CASSLGGRDQPQHF. The rearrangement uses TRBV2 and TRBJ1-5; a possible D gene is TRBD1 (6 bases). This CDR3 region has 14 residues. The germline V and J ends were trimmed by 6 bases and 5 bases, with 14 bases remaining between them. Germline-derived CDR1 and CDR2 are SNHLY and FYNNEI.

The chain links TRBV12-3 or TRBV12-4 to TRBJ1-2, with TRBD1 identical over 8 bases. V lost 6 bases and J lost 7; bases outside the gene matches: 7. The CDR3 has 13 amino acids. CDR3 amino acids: CASRAQGASGYTF. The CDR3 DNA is TGTGCCAGCAGGGCCCAGGGGGCTAGTGGCTACACCTTC.

This CDR3 reads CASISQGSRGGYTF. CDR3 nucleotide sequence: TGTGCCAGCATTTCCCAGGGGTCCAGGGGCGGCTACACCTTC. This rearrangement joins TRBV6-5 to TRBJ1-2; D may be TRBD1 (6 bases). V shed 7 bases and J shed 8 bases, with 20 bases lying between them. Germline loops: CDR1 MNHEY, CDR2 SVGAGI. This CDR3 is built from 14 residues.

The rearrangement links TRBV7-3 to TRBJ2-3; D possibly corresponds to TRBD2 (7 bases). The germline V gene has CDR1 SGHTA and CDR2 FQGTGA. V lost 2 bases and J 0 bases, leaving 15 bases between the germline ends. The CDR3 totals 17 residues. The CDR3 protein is CASSLVGGPSSTDTQYF. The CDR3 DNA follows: TGTGCCAGCAGCTTAGTGGGGGGGCCCTCTAGCACAGATACGCAGTATTTT.

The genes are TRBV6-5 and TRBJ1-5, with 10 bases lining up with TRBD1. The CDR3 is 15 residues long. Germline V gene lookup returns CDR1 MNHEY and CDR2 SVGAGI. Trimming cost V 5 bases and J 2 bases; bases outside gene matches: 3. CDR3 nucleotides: TGTGCCAGCAGTCCCGGGACAGGGGGCAATCAGCCCCAGCATTTT. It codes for CASSPGTGGNQPQHF.

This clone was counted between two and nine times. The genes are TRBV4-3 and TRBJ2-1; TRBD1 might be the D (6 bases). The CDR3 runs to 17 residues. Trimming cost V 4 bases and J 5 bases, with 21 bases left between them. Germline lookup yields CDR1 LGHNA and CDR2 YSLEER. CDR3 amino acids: CASSRSSGAWKNNEQFF. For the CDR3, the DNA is TGCGCCAGCAGCCGCTCATCAGGGGCGTGGAAGAACAATGAGCAGTTCTTC.

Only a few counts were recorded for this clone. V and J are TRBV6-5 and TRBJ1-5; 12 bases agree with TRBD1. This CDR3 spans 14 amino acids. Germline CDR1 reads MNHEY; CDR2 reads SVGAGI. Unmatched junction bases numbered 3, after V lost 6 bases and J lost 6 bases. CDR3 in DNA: TGTGCCAGCAGGGGACAGGGGGCTAGTCAGCCCCAGCATTTT. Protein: CASRGQGASQPQHF.

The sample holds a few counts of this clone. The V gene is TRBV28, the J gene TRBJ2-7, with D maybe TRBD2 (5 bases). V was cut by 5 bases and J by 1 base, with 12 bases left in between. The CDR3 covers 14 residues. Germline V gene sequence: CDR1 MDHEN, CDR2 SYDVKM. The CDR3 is CASSPTGGSYEQYF. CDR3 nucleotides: TGTGCCAGCAGTCCGACTGGCGGGTCCTACGAGCAGTACTTC.